This T cell receptor (beta chain) was identified during a study of blood T cell repertoires in COVID-19. The J segment lost 5 bases and the V segment lost 3 bases, leaving 6 bases of the junction unmatched. Germline V gene sequence: CDR1 KGHSH, CDR2 LQKENI. The CDR3 has 16 amino acids. In the original workflow: It was from reference gene primer amplification that nucleated cell counts were estimated. Libraries were prepared by immunoSEQ multiplex PCR; TCRdb keeps only in-frame clonotypes and omits some of them. That table supplies the V and J calls and clone size; D and trimming were determined from the DNA. The profile shows 87,000 or so clones, roughly 87% of them singletons. This clone was recorded once.

The sequence was collected from a woman aged 45-59 years with active or convalescent COVID-19. The source material was peripheral blood. The V gene is TRBV18, the J gene TRBJ2-5; TRBD2 matches at 13 bases. CDR3 amino acids: CASSPQLAGGPETQYF. In DNA, the CDR3 is TGTGCCAGCTCACCCCAACTAGCGGGGGGGCCGGAGACCCAGTACTTC.